The present T cell receptor (beta chain) was sequenced within a study of graft-versus-host responses after intestinal transplantation (dated by TCRdb to about 2021). With respect to the entire study: The transplants that recipients got were multivisceral, liver-intestinal, or isolated intestinal. Every recipient was given anti-thymocyte globulin induction, followed by around three years of maintenance tacrolimus and steroids. After intestinal transplantation, graft-versus-host and host-versus-graft alloreactive T cell clones in the graft, circulation and bone marrow were tracked using bulk TCR-beta CDR3 sequencing. Alloreactive clones were identified by sequencing pre-transplant mixed lymphocyte reaction products and comparing them with unstimulated pre-transplant donor and recipient T cells. The cohort enrolled 20 to 30 intestinal transplant recipients including one retransplant, and 3 patients lacking pretransplant specimens were excluded. A peak of at least 4% donor T cells among recipient peripheral blood mononuclear cells was the definition used for donor T cell macrochimerism. Rather than being sequenced by the commercial service, samples from a few later patients were sequenced in-house on an Illumina MiSeq and processed with MiXCR.

The method behind the library was the immunoSEQ multiplex PCR assay. Adaptive Biotechnologies carried out high-throughput TCR-beta CDR3 sequencing of genomic DNA for most patients. The paper's processing steps were these. Adaptive's ImmunoSEQ software was the source of the TCR sequencing data for 18 patients, while three other patients were processed with MiXCR and VDJtools. CDR3 nucleotide sequences shared between donor and recipient were removed because the origin of such sequences could not be assigned. To count as alloreactive, a clone needed at least 2-fold expansion over unstimulated cells and a minimum CFSE-low frequency of 0.002% (template counts) or 0.001% (read counts). Clones detected in sequenced pre-transplant spleen, lymph node, or MLR CFSE-low populations of the donor or recipient were defined as mappable. Cumulative frequency of alloreactive clones was calculated as a percentage of all sequences weighted by copy number. Here the immuneACCESS table is served through TCRdb, limited to in-frame sequences with V and J called. Missing clones are a known gap in these copies; in checked studies unresolved V genes cover under half, and the rest lacks a known reason. V, J and clone size were drawn from that table, and D and trimming were deduced from the DNA. This sample lists 45,000 to 55,000 clones; about 93% were detected once. The top ten constitute 4.5% to 7.5% of the sample.

As encoded in the germline V gene (reference sequence), CDR1 is MNHEY while CDR2 is SMNVEV. Cut back by 0 bases and 7 bases, the V and J ends lie 9 bases apart. The CDR3 holds 13 amino acids from the cysteine to the phenylalanine. The sequence is cut down to CDR3 DNA, 39 bases in frame from base 1. What the study reported, not specific to this receptor: Patients with donor T cell macrochimerism had high GvH to HvG T cell clonal ratios in their allografts. GvH clones were detected in recipient bone marrow, and some of these GvH clones were observed earlier in ileal mucosa or blood, consistent with an intestinal mucosal origin. The conclusions were limited by the relatively low number and heterogeneity of the intestinal transplant patients. Early after transplant, peak levels of circulating GvH clones were found to be associated with declines in HvG clones.

In the first month after transplant, blood samples were collected up to 4 times, and after that at least monthly when available. Comment on this clone: This clone's antigen is unknown. Per-base qualities were not stored, and no clone one base away is much larger.

The chain joins TRBV27 to TRBJ2-5; a weak D assignment points to TRBD2 (6 bases agree). The TCR originated in a human patient who received an intestinal transplant, so some T cells may come from the graft donor. Sequencing was performed on PBMCs, taken about 120 weeks after a first intestinal transplant, on the day of a second. The bases read TGTGCCAGCAGTTTATCCCCCGGGGGGACCCAGTACTTC. Its protein reads: CASSLSPGGTQYF.